The 32 T cell receptor beta chains below all came from one sample that was sequenced in a study of blood T cells in healthy people across ages (dated by TCRdb to the mid-2010s). The method was 5' RACE. TCRdb shows the sequencer as Illumina HiSeq 2500. A second PCR of about 6 to 11 cycles was performed with a sample-barcoded 5' primer and a J-beta primer mix. The public reads were run again by TCRdb, first through fastp at Q25 and then through MiXCR, and only productive beta chains were kept. Entries are consolidated by CDR3 protein sequence, retaining the most common genes and DNA. This sample has some 1.5 million distinct CDR3 sequences in its table, and roughly 28% of those were observed once. Less than 9.5% of the sample lies in the top ten. The sample taken for sequencing was blood. The receptors originated from a young woman in good health.

V is TRBV24-1 and J is TRBJ2-4; D is unresolved. The tail of the sequence fits TRBJ2-7 better, so the J call may be wrong. CDR3 length equals 15 residues. Germline lookup yields CDR1 KGHDR and CDR2 SFDVKD. The CDR3 DNA is TGTGCCACCAGTGATTCCGTCGGCAGACCCTACGAGCAGTACTTC. Translation gives CATSDSVGRPYEQYF.

This clonotype was counted a few times. This chain joins TRBV10-1 and TRBJ1-1; D may be TRBD1 (5 bases). The CDR3 loop spans 16 amino acids. Per germline, CDR1 WNHNN and CDR2 SYGVQD (reference sequence). V lost 4 bases and J 1 base, leaving 16 bases between the germline ends. The CDR3 region is CASSATGPAANTEAFF. The DNA for the CDR3 is TGCGCCAGCAGTGCGACGGGACCCGCAGCGAACACTGAAGCTTTCTTT.

This clonotype has just a few counts. The chain carries TRBV6-1 and TRBJ1-4, with D maybe TRBD1 (6 bases). Germline CDR1 and CDR2: MNHNS and SASEGT. The CDR3 totals 13 residues. V shed 4 bases and J shed 5 bases, with 8 bases lying between them. In DNA, the CDR3 is TGTGCCAGCAGTGTTGGACAGAATGAAAAACTGTTTTTT. This translates into CASSVGQNEKLFF.

This clonotype was seen repeatedly, ten times or more. This chain uses TRBV20-1 with TRBJ2-7, with D tentatively TRBD2 (6 bases). V was clipped by 3 bases and J by 0 bases, with 9 bases between them. This CDR3 has 13 residues. Germline values: CDR1 DFQATT, CDR2 SNEGSKA (reference sequence). DNA for the CDR3: TGCAGTGCTAGGGAGGGGTCCTCCTACGAGCAGTACTTC. This codes for CSAREGSSYEQYF.

The table lists this clonotype with many counts. The chain uses TRBV10-3 and TRBJ2-5, with 9 bases aligning to TRBD1. The germline V gene encodes CDR1 ENHRY and CDR2 SYGVKD. With 0 bases clipped from V and 4 bases from J, the junction kept 3 bases outside the gene matches. The CDR3 has 15 residues. The CDR3: CAISESGQGGETQYF. As DNA, the CDR3 is TGTGCCATCAGTGAGTCGGGACAGGGAGGAGAGACCCAGTACTTC.

Ten or more counts support this clonotype. The chain couples TRBV12-3 or TRBV12-4 to TRBJ2-5, with TRBD2 matching 11 bases. The CDR3 extends over 16 amino acids. V shed 4 bases and J 1 base; nucleotides not matched to a gene: 5. Written as DNA, the CDR3 is TGTGCCAGCAGTTCAGCGACTAGCGGGGTCCAAGAGACCCAGTACTTC. It translates to CASSSATSGVQETQYF.

This clonotype has ten or more counts. The rearrangement links TRBV20-1 to TRBJ2-1; the D is unclear. Germline V gives CDR1 DFQATT, CDR2 SNEGSKA (reference sequence). The CDR3 is 14 amino acids. Deletions cut 0 bases from V and 10 bases from J, with 16 bases between. The CDR3, as DNA: TGCAGTGCTAGAGATCAAAGTCGTTTTGGGGAGCAGTTCTTC. Protein: CSARDQSRFGEQFF.

This rearrangement joins TRBV5-1 to TRBJ2-1; TRBD1 matches 8 bases. CDR3 length: 15 amino acids. Germline CDR1 reads SGHRS; CDR2 reads YFSETQ. Unmatched junction bases numbered 12, after V lost 5 bases and J lost 8 bases. CDR3 sequence: CASRPTGDIIYEQFF. CDR3 in DNA: TGCGCCAGCAGGCCGACAGGGGATATCATCTATGAGCAGTTCTTC.

The V call is TRBV6-5, the J call TRBJ2-3; 8 bases line up with TRBD1. Germline trimming cut 6 bases from V and 1 base from J; bases unmatched to any gene: 6. From germline, CDR1 is MNHEY and CDR2 SVGAGI. There are 15 residues in the CDR3. The CDR3 reads CASRGPGQGTDTQYF. The DNA for the CDR3 is TGTGCCAGCAGGGGCCCGGGACAGGGCACAGATACGCAGTATTTT.

A few counts support this clonotype. The chain has TRBV6-6 and TRBJ1-4, with D perhaps matching TRBD1 (5 bases). The CDR3 is 15 amino acids. Trimming took off 6 bases at V and 8 bases at J, with 19 bases between the two ends. Germline V gives CDR1 MNHNY, CDR2 SVGAGI (reference sequence). As DNA, the CDR3 is TGTGCCAGCAGGGACCGGGACCCCAGAAGGGAAAAACTGTTTTTT. It specifies CASRDRDPRREKLFF.

The rearrangement links TRBV6-5 to TRBJ2-2; the D is unclear. Germline CDR1 MNHEY, CDR2 SVGAGI. Trimming took 7 bases from V and 0 from J, leaving 3 bases between them. This CDR3 contains 12 residues. The CDR3 here is CASKANTGELFF. The CDR3, as DNA: TGTGCCAGCAAAGCGAACACCGGGGAGCTGTTTTTT.

The chain combines TRBV20-1 with TRBJ1-6; 7 bases are a match to TRBD1. This CDR3 contains 13 residues. Germline V gene data show CDR1 as DFQATT and CDR2 as SNEGSKA (reference sequence). V was clipped by 3 bases and J by 10 bases; unmatched bases: 6. The CDR3 bases are TGCAGTGCTAGCAACAGGGGCATCTCACCCCTCCACTTT. Amino acids: CSASNRGISPLHF.

V is TRBV20-1 and J is TRBJ2-1, with 9 bases that match TRBD2. With V trimmed by 2 bases and J by 5 bases, 10 bases remained unmatched. This CDR3 is built from 16 residues. Germline values: CDR1 DFQATT, CDR2 SNEGSKA (reference sequence). The CDR3 loop is CSARSIAGVRHNEQFF. CDR3 coding DNA: TGCAGTGCTAGATCGATAGCGGGAGTCCGGCACAATGAGCAGTTCTTC.

This clonotype showed up many times. The chain carries TRBV5-1 and TRBJ2-4, with D perhaps being TRBD1 or TRBD2 (5 bases each). The V gene's germline CDR1 is SGHRS and CDR2 YFSETQ. Trimming pared 3 bases from V and 1 base from J, leaving 11 bases between. This CDR3 has 15 residues. CDR3 coding DNA: TGCGCCAGCAGCTCGGGGCAATGGGCCAAAAACATTCAGTACTTC. As protein: CASSSGQWAKNIQYF. Filled out from reference TRBV5-1 and TRBJ2-4, the complete variable domain reads KAGVTQTPRYLIKTRGQQVTLSCSPISGHRSVSWYQQTPGQGLQFLFEYFSETQRNKGNFPGRFSGRQFSNSRSEMNVSTLELGDSALYLCASSSGQWAKNIQYFGAGTRLSVL.

This clonotype was picked up a small number of times. The chain links TRBV11-2 to TRBJ2-7, with 8 bases lining up with TRBD2. With 4 bases clipped from V and 6 bases from J, the junction kept 8 bases outside the gene matches. Per the germline V gene, CDR1 is SGHAT and CDR2 is FQNNGV. There are 14 residues in the CDR3. The DNA for the CDR3 is TGTGCCAGCAGCTCACCGGGACTAGTAGGCGAGCAGTACTTC. It is translated as CASSSPGLVGEQYF. Full variable domain (rest looked up from reference TRBV11-2 and TRBJ2-7): EAGVAQSPRYKIIEKRQSVAFWCNPISGHATLYWYQQILGQGPKLLIQFQNNGVVDDSQLPKDRFSAERLKGVDSTLKIQPAKLEDSAVYLCASSSPGLVGEQYFGPGTRLTVT.

This clonotype has more than one count but fewer than ten. J is TRBJ2-1 and V is TRBV4-3; 8 nucleotides line up with TRBD2. The germline gives CDR1 LGHNA, CDR2 YSLEER. V shed 4 bases and J 9 bases; nucleotides not matched to a gene: 5. The CDR3 loop spans 13 amino acids. The CDR3 coding sequence is TGCGCCAGCAGCCGCTTAGCGGGACCTGAGCAGTTCTTC. It codes for CASSRLAGPEQFF.

This clonotype was observed at least ten times. The chain uses TRBV29-1 and TRBJ1-1, with D unresolved. The V gene's germline CDR1 is SQVTM and CDR2 ANQGSEA. Trimming cost V 3 bases and J 6 bases, with 17 bases left between them. This CDR3 spans 14 amino acids. CDR3 nucleotide sequence: TGCAGCGTTGAGTTGGCAACGTCGCCGGCTGAAGCTTTCTTT. Translated: CSVELATSPAEAFF.

The CDR3 DNA reads as TGTGCCAGCGGCCGGGGCGGGAGGAACAATGAGCAGTTCTTC. This gives the protein CASGRGGRNNEQFF. The chain is built from TRBV6-5 and TRBJ2-1; 8 nucleotides line up with TRBD2. This CDR3 contains 14 residues. Looked up from germline, CDR1 is MNHEY and CDR2 is SVGAGI. The J segment lost 5 bases and the V segment lost 8 bases, leaving 8 bases of the junction unmatched.

This chain links TRBV2 with TRBJ1-6; tentatively, D is TRBD1 (5 bases). This CDR3 spans 14 amino acids. Trimming pared 4 bases from V and 7 bases from J, leaving 11 bases between. Germline values: CDR1 SNHLY, CDR2 FYNNEI. As DNA, the CDR3 is TGTGCCAGCAGTGGGCAGGGACGGAATTCACCCCTCCACTTT. Protein: CASSGQGRNSPLHF.

The CDR3 here is CAISRSGIGTVNTEAFF. The DNA for the CDR3 is TGTGCCATCAGTCGGAGTGGGATAGGAACGGTGAACACTGAAGCTTTCTTT. The V and J genes are TRBV10-3 and TRBJ1-1; D gene unclear. V lost 5 bases and J 0 bases, leaving 19 bases between the germline ends. The CDR3 spans 17 residues. Germline CDR1 is ENHRY and CDR2 is SYGVKD.

The genes are TRBV6-5 and TRBJ2-1, with 13 bases that match TRBD2. V was clipped by 8 bases and J by 6 bases; unmatched bases: 7. The CDR3 covers 15 residues. The germline CDR1 and CDR2 sequences are MNHEY and SVGAGI. DNA of the CDR3: TGTGCCAGCGGACAAGGACTAGCGGGAGTCAATGAGCAGTTCTTC. Its translation is CASGQGLAGVNEQFF.

Worth noting for this clonotype: A much more abundant neighbour one base away suggests this may be a read error. This chain uses TRBV20-1 with TRBJ2-1; tentative D call: TRBD2 (6 bases). Germline-derived CDR1 and CDR2 are DFQATT and SNEGSKA (reference sequence). The CDR3 runs 13 residues. Trimming took 3 bases from V and 13 from J, leaving 19 bases between them. CDR3 DNA: TGCAGTGCTAGCAACCGGGACTTAGAGACCCAGTTCTTC. It yields the protein CSASNRDLETQFF.

Notes on this clonotype: This may come from a read error, since a much larger clone is one base off. This chain links TRBV7-2 with TRBJ2-1, with 8 bases aligning to TRBD2. This CDR3 spans 14 amino acids. Looked up from germline, CDR1 is SGHTA and CDR2 is FQGNSA. The CDR3 protein is CACSSGTSMNEQFF. CDR3 DNA sequence: TGTGCCTGCAGCTCTGGGACTAGTATGAATGAGCAGTTCTTC.

This clonotype was seen ten or more times. V is TRBV7-9 and J is TRBJ1-2, with D perhaps TRBD1 (6 bases). Germline values: CDR1 SEHNR, CDR2 FQNEAQ (reference sequence). Trimming cost V 2 bases and J 2 bases, with 12 bases left between them. CDR3 size: 15 residues. The CDR3 sequence is CASSLSHRVNYGYTF. Here the CDR3 DNA reads TGTGCCAGCAGCTTAAGTCACAGGGTCAACTATGGCTACACCTTC.

The rearrangement joins TRBV15 to TRBJ1-2, with a weak D call TRBD1 (5 bases). The CDR3 is made up of 15 amino acids. The V end lost 5 bases, the J end lost 7 bases, and 20 bases lay between the germline ends. Germline V lookup: CDR1 LNHNV, CDR2 YYDKDF (reference sequence). CDR3 protein: CATSPPGPRALGYTF. DNA of the CDR3: TGTGCCACCAGCCCCCCAGGTCCCAGGGCCCTTGGCTACACCTTC.

At least ten counts were recorded for this clonotype. J is TRBJ1-2 and V is TRBV29-1, with 8 bases fitting TRBD1. V was pared by 7 bases and J by 3 bases, with 4 bases of the junction left unmatched. Germline CDR1 is SQVTM and CDR2 is ANQGSEA. This CDR3 has 12 residues. CDR3 residues: CSAGGQDYGYTF. The CDR3, as DNA: TGCAGCGCCGGGGGACAGGACTATGGCTACACCTTC. Variable domain in full (rest from reference TRBV29-1 and TRBJ1-2): SAVISQKPSRDICQRGTSLTIQCQVDSQVTMMFWYRQQPGQSLTLIATANQGSEATYESGFVIDKFPISRPNLTFSTLTVSNMSPEDSSIYLCSAGGQDYGYTFGSGTRLTVV.

About this clonotype itself: With a much larger clone just one base away, this may be a read error. V gene TRBV10-3 combines with J gene TRBJ2-7; 8 positions agree with TRBD1. V shed 6 bases, J shed 7 bases, and the junction held 8 bases outside the gene matches. CDR3 length: 13 amino acids. Germline assignment: CDR1 ENHRY and CDR2 SYGVKD. The DNA for the CDR3 is TGTGCCATCAGCACGGGGACAGGTGTGGAGCAGTACTTC. Translating it yields CAISTGTGVEQYF.

Only a few counts were recorded for this clonotype. One end of the junction fails to match germline, which may point to a read error. The chain uses TRBV5-1 and TRBJ2-6; 7 positions agree with TRBD1. The CDR3 totals 16 residues. Germline V gives CDR1 SGHRS, CDR2 YFSETQ. Here the CDR3 DNA reads TGCGCCGGCAGCGCAAGGGGGCTTTCTGGGGCCAACGTCCTGACTTTC. It is translated as CAGSARGLSGANVLTF. The full variable domain, completed using reference TRBV5-1 and TRBJ2-6, is KAGVTQTPRYLIKTRGQQVTLSCSPISGHRSVSWYQQTPGQGLQFLFEYFSETQRNKGNFPGRFSGRQFSNSRSEMNVSTLELGDSALYLCAGSARGLSGANVLTFGAGSRLTVL.

This clonotype was observed once. This may come from a read error, since a much larger clone is one base off. This rearrangement joins TRBV20-1 to TRBJ2-1; D may be TRBD2 (6 bases). The CDR3 is 14 residues long. Germline V gene data show CDR1 as DFQATT and CDR2 as SNEGSKA (reference sequence). CDR3 amino acids: CSVRVGGGNNEQFF. The CDR3 DNA sequence: TGCAGTGTTAGAGTCGGGGGAGGAAACAATGAGCAGTTCTTC.

This clonotype was seen more than once but under ten times. The genes are TRBV5-1 and TRBJ2-1, with a tentative D call TRBD1 (5 bases). Germline V lookup: CDR1 SGHRS, CDR2 YFSETQ. V lost 0 bases, J lost 4 bases, and 17 bases lay in between. This CDR3 spans 17 amino acids. The CDR3 nucleotides are TGCGCCAGCAGCTTGGGCATAGGGGAATCCCTATACAATGAGCAGTTCTTC. Translated, it gives CASSLGIGESLYNEQFF.

This clonotype was seen more than once but under ten times. The DNA of the CDR3 is TGCGCCAGCAGCTTGAGTCAGGGCGGGAATGAGCAGTTCTTC. Amino acids: CASSLSQGGNEQFF. This chain links TRBV5-1 with TRBJ2-1, with D perhaps matching TRBD1 or TRBD2 (5 bases each). V lost 1 base, J lost 7 bases, and 12 bases lay in between. Germline CDR1 is SGHRS and CDR2 is YFSETQ. CDR3 length: 14 residues.

In the case of this clonotype: At one end the junction does not follow the germline gene, possibly because of a read error. V usage is TRBV7-6 and J usage is TRBJ2-3; the D call may be TRBD1 or TRBD2 (5 bases each). The germline V gene encodes CDR1 SGHVS and CDR2 FNYEAQ. The CDR3 is 18 residues long. CDR3: CASSLSQAAGSSTYTQYF. CDR3 in DNA: TGTGCCAGCAGCTTGAGCCAGGCGGCAGGGAGTAGCACATATACGCAGTATTTT.